This T cell receptor beta chain was sequenced during a study of response to subunit inactivated influenza vaccine (dated by TCRdb to 2017 to 2018). With respect to the entire study: Deep quantitative profiling of the T cell receptor repertoire was used in the study to follow responses to a trivalent subunit inactivated influenza vaccine.

Notes on this clonotype: Its antigen is still unknown. Per-base qualities were not stored, and no clone one base away is much larger.

Cut back by 4 bases and 5 bases, the V and J ends lie 14 bases apart. CDR1 is given as SGHVS and CDR2 as FQNEAQ, both from the germline V gene. Including the terminal cysteine and phenylalanine, the CDR3 comprises 15 residues. Only CDR3 DNA is held: 45 bases, read in frame from base 1. Receptor amplification or capture employed RT-PCR. Sequencing was carried out with an Illumina HiSeq 2500. TCRdb passed the public sequencing reads through fastp at Q25 and MiXCR, retaining productive beta sequences. Identical CDR3 protein sequences are pooled into one entry, listed with their most common genes and DNA. This sample comprises more than 400,000 distinct CDR3 sequences, 6% to 9% of them detected only once. Of the sample, roughly 14% is held by the ten largest clones. Points the paper makes about the study in general: According to the authors, only a limited number of new T cells may be recruited by each seasonal influenza vaccination.

The material was PBMCs from blood, obtained around 25 months after vaccination. This TCR derives from a man aged 50-75 years who received an inactivated influenza vaccine. Donor details come from another sample of the same person, matched by shared clones. The chain is made from TRBV7-8 and TRBJ1-4; TRBD1 is possibly the D segment (6 matching bases). The DNA sequence is as follows: TGTGCCAGCAGCTCCCGGACAGTCCAGAATGAAAAACTGTTTTTT. Its product reads: CASSSRTVQNEKLFF.